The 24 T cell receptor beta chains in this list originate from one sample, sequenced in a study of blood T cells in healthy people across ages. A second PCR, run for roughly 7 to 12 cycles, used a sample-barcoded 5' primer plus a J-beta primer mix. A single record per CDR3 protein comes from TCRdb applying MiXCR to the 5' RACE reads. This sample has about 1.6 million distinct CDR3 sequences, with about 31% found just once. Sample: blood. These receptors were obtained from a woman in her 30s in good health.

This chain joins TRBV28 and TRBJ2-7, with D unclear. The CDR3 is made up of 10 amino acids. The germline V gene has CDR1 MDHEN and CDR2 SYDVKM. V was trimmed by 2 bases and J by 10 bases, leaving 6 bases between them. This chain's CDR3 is CASSLGPQYF. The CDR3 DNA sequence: TGTGCCAGCAGTTTAGGACCCCAGTACTTC.

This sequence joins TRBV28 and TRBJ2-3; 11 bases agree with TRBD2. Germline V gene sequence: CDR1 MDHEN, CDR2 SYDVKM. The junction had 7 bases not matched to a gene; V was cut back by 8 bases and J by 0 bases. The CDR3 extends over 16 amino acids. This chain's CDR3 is CASGRLAGLSTDTQYF. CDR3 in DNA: TGTGCCAGCGGGCGACTAGCGGGATTGAGCACAGATACGCAGTATTTT.

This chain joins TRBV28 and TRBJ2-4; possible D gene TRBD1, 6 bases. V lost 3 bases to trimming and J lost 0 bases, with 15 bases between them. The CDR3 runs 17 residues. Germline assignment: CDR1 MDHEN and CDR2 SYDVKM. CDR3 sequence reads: CASSFGTGRLAKNIQYF. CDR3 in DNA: TGTGCCAGCAGTTTTGGAACAGGGCGGTTAGCCAAAAACATTCAGTACTTC.

The CDR3 DNA reads as TGTGCCAGCAGCGTGGGTAAAGGTAGCAATCAGCCCCAGCATTTT. Its translation: CASSVGKGSNQPQHF. This chain links TRBV9 with TRBJ1-5; D gene ambiguous. Between the trimmed V and J ends, which lost 2 bases and 0 bases, there was a span of 9 bases. The CDR3 totals 15 residues. Germline CDR1 is SGDLS and CDR2 is YYNGEE.

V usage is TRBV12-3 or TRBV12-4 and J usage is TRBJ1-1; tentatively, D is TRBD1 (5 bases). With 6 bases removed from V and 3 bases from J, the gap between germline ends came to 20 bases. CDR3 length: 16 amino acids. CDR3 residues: CASRAQGAGSYTEAFF. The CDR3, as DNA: TGTGCCAGCAGAGCCCAGGGAGCGGGCAGCTACACTGAAGCTTTCTTT.

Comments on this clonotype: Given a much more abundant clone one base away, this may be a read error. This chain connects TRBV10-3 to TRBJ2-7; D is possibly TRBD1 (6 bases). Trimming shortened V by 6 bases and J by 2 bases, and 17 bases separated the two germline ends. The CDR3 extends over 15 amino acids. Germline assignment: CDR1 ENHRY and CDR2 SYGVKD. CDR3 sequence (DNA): TGTGCCATCAGCACAGGGACCGATAGCCCCTACGAGCAGTACTTC. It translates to CAISTGTDSPYEQYF.

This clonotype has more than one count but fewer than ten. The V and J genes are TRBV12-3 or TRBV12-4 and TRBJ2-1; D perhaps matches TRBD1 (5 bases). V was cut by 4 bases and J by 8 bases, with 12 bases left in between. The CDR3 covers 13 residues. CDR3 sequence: CASSSQGWDEQFF. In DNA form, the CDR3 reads TGTGCCAGCAGTTCGCAGGGTTGGGATGAGCAGTTCTTC.

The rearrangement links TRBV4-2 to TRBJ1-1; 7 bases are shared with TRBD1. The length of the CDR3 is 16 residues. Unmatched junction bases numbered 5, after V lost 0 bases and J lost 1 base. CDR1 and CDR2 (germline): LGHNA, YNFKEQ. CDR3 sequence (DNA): TGTGCCAGCAGCCAAGACAACAGGGGCCCGAACACTGAAGCTTTCTTT. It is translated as CASSQDNRGPNTEAFF.

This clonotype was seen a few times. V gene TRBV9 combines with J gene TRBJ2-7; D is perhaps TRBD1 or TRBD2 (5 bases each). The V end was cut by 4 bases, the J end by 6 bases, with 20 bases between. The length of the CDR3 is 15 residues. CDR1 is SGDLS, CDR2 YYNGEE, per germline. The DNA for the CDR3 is TGTGCCAGCAGCCTCCTCGTGGGGGAAAGTTCCGAGCAGTACTTC. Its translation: CASSLLVGESSEQYF.

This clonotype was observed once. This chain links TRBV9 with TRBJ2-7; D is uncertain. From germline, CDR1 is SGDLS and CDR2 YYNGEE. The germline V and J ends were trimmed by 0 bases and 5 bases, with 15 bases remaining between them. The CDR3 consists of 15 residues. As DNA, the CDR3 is TGTGCCAGCAGCGTAGGAAGCGCCCCAGTGGACGAGCAGTACTTC. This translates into CASSVGSAPVDEQYF. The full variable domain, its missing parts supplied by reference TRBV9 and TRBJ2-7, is DSGVTQTPKHLITATGQRVTLRCSPRSGDLSVYWYQQSLDQGLQFLIQYYNGEERAKGNILERFSAQQFPDLHSELNLSSLELGDSALYFCASSVGSAPVDEQYFGPGTRLTVT.

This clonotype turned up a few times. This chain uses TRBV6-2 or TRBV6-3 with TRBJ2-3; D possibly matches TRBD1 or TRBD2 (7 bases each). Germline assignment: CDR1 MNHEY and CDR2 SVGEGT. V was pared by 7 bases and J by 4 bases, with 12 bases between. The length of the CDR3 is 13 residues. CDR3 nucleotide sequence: TGTGCCAGCAAGCGGGACAGTGCAGATACGCAGTATTTT. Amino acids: CASKRDSADTQYF.

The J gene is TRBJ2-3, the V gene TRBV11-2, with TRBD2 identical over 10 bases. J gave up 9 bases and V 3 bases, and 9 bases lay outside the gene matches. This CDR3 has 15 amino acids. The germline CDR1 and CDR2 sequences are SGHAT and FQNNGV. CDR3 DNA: TGTGCCAGCAGCTTCCTAGCGGGGGCCCCGCAAACGCAGTATTTT. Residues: CASSFLAGAPQTQYF.

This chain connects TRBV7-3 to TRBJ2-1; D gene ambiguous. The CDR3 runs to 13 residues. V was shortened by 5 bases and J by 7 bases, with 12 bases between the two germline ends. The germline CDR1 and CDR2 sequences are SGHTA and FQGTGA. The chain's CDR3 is CASSLEFGNEQFF. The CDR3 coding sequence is TGTGCCAGCAGCCTAGAATTTGGGAATGAGCAGTTCTTC.

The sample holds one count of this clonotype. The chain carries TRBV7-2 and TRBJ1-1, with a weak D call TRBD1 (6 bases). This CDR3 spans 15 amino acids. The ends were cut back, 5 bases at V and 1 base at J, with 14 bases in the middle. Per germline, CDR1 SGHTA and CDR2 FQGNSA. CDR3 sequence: CASSPWQGRNTEAFF. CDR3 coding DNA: TGTGCCAGCAGCCCGTGGCAGGGGCGGAACACTGAAGCTTTCTTT.

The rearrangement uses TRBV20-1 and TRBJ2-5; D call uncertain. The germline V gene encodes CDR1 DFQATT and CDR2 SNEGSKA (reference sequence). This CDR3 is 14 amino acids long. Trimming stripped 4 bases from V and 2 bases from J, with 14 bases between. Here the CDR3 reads CSAKDPRRQETQYF. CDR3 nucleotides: TGCAGTGCTAAGGACCCCAGGCGTCAAGAGACCCAGTACTTC.

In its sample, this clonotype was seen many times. DNA for the CDR3: TGTGCCAGTGGACTCGAAACCTACAATGAGCAGTTCTTC. Its translation is CASGLETYNEQFF. The rearrangement uses TRBV6-1 and TRBJ2-1; TRBD2 is a possible D gene (5 bases). Deletions cut 9 bases from V and 2 bases from J, with 11 bases between. Germline V lookup: CDR1 MNHNS, CDR2 SASEGT. The CDR3 is 13 amino acids.

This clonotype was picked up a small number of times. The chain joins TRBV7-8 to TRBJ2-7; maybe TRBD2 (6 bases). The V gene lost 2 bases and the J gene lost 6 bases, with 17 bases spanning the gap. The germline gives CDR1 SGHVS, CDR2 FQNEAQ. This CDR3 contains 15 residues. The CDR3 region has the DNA TGTGCCAGCAGCTTAAGTATCCACCCCGGGGGCGAGCAGTACTTC. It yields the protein CASSLSIHPGGEQYF.

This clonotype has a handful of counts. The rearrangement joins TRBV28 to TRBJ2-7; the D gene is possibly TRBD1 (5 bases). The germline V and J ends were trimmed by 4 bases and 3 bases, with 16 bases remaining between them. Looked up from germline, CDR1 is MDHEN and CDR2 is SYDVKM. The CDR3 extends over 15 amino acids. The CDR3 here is CASSSGPGKDYEQYF. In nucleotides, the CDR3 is TGTGCCAGCAGTTCTGGCCCAGGGAAGGACTACGAGCAGTACTTC.

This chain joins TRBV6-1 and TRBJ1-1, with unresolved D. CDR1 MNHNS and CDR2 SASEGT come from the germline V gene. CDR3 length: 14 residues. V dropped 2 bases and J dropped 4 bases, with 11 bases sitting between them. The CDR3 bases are TGTGCCAGCAGTGAACCTAACATGGGCACTGAAGCTTTCTTT. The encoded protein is CASSEPNMGTEAFF.

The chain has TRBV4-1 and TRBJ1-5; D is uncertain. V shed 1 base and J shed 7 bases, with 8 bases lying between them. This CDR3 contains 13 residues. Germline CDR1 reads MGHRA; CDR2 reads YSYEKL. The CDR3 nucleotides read TGCGCCAGCAGCCAAGTAGTAAGCCAGCCCCAGCATTTT. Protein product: CASSQVVSQPQHF.

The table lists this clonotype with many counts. The CDR3 here is CSAPGLAGDYEQYF. CDR3 in DNA: TGCAGTGCGCCGGGACTAGCGGGAGACTACGAGCAGTACTTC. The rearrangement uses TRBV20-1 and TRBJ2-7; TRBD2 agrees at 14 bases. In germline, CDR1 is DFQATT, CDR2 SNEGSKA (reference sequence). V was clipped by 6 bases and J by 3 bases; unmatched bases: 4. The CDR3 sequence is 14 residues long.

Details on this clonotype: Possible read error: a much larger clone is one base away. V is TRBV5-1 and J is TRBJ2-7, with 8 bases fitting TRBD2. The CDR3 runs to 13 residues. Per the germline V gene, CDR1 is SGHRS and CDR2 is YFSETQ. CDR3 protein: CASQRENTYEQDF. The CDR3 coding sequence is TGCGCCAGTCAGCGGGAGAACACCTACGAGCAGGACTTC.

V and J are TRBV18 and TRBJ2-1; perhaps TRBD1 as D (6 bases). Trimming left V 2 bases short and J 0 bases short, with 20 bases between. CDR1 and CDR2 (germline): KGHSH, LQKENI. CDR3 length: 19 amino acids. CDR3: CASSPSGTPVPSSYNEQFF. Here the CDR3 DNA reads TGTGCCAGCTCACCATCGGGGACACCCGTACCCAGCTCCTACAATGAGCAGTTCTTC.

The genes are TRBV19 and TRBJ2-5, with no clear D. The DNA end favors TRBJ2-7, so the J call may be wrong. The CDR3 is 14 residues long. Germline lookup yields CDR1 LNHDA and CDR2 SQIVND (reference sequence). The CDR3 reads CASSTAWAPHEQYF. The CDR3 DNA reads TGTGCCAGTAGTACCGCCTGGGCGCCCCACGAGCAGTACTTC.